This paragraph covers one T cell receptor (beta chain) sequence. From RNA transcripts, TCR beta CDR3 regions were amplified. Carried out on the TCR CDR3, a first-round RT-PCR used the HTBI primer set. TCRdb called the multiplex PCR reads again in MiXCR, with one record for every CDR3 protein. The table lists about 480,000 distinct CDR3 sequences, about 20% of them singletons. The sample originates from a study of T cells in Graves' hyperthyroidism and ophthalmopathy. Looked up from germline, CDR1 is SQVTM and CDR2 is ANQGSEA. The CDR3 runs to 12 residues. Trimming removed 0 bases from V and 8 bases from J, with 10 bases in between. Not enrolled were patients with uncontrolled infection, other autoimmune disease, pregnancy or lactation.

This sequence originates from a woman in her 70s with Graves' ophthalmopathy. Specimen: blood. The rearrangement joins TRBV29-1 to TRBJ1-1; TRBD1 is a possible D gene (5 bases). As DNA, the CDR3 is TGCAGCGTTGAAGACCCAGGGACCGAAGCTTTCTTT. Its protein product is CSVEDPGTEAFF.